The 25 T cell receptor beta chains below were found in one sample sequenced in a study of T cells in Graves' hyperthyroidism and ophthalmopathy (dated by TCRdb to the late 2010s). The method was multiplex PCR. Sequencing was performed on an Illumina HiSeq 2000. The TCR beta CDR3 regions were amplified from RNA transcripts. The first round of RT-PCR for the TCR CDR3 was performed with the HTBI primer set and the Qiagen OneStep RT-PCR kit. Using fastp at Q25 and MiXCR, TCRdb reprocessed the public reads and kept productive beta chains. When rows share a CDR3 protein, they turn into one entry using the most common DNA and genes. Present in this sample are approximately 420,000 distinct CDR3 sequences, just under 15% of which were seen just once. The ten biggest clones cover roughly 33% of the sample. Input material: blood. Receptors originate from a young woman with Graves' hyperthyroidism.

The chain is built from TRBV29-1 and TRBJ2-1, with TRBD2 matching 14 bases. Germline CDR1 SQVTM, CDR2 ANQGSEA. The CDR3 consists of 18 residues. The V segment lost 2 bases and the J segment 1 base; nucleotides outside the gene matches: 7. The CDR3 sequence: CSVEKGLAGGGSYNEQFF. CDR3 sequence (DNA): TGCAGCGTTGAAAAAGGACTAGCGGGAGGAGGTTCCTACAATGAGCAGTTCTTC.

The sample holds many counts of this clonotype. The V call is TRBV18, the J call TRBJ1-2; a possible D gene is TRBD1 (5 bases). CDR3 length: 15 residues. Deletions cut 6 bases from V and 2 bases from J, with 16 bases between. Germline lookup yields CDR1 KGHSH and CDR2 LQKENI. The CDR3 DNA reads TGTGCCAGCTCGAGCGGGACCCCGGGGAACTATGGCTACACCTTC. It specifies CASSSGTPGNYGYTF.

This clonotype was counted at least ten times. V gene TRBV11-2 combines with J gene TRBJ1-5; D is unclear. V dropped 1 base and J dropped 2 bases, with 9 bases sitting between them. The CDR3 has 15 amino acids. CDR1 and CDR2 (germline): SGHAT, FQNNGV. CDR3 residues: CASSLAGTGNQPQHF. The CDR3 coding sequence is TGTGCCAGCAGCTTAGCGGGTACTGGCAATCAGCCCCAGCATTTT.

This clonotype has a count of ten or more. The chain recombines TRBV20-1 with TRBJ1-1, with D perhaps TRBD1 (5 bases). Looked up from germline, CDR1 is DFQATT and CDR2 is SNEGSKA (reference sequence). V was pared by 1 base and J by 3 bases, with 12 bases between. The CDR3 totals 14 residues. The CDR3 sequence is CSARVRAGYTEAFF. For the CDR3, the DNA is TGCAGTGCTAGAGTAAGGGCAGGGTACACTGAAGCTTTCTTT.

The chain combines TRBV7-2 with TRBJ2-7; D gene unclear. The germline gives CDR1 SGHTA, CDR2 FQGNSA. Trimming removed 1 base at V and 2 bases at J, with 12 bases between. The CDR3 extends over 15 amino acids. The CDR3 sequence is CASSLEWGDPYEQYF. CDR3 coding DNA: TGTGCCAGCAGCTTAGAATGGGGTGACCCCTACGAGCAGTACTTC. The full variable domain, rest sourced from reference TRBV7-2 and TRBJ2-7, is GAGVSQSPSNKVTEKGKDVELRCDPISGHTALYWYRQSLGQGLEFLIYFQGNSAPDKSGLPSDRFSAERTGGSVSTLTIQRTQQEDSAVYLCASSLEWGDPYEQYFGPGTRLTVT.

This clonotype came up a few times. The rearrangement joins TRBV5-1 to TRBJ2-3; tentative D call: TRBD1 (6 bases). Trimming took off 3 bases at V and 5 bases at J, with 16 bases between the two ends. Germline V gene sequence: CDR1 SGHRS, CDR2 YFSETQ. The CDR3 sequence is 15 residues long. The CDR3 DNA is TGCGCCAGCAGCTGGGGGCCGGGATATGAAGATACGCAGTATTTT. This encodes CASSWGPGYEDTQYF.

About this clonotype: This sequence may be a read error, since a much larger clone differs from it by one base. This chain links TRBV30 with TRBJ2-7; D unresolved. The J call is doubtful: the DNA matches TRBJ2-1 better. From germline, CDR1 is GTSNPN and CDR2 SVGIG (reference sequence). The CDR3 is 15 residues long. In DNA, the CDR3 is TGTGCCTGGAGTACCCTGATGGCGGTAGCCTACGAGCAGTTCTTC. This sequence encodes CAWSTLMAVAYEQFF.

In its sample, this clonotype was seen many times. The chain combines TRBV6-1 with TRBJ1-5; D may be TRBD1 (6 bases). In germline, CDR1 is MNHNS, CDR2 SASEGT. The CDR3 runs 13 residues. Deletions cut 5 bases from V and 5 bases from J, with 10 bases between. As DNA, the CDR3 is TGTGCCAGCAGTACAGGGTTAGATCAGCCCCAGCATTTT. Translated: CASSTGLDQPQHF.

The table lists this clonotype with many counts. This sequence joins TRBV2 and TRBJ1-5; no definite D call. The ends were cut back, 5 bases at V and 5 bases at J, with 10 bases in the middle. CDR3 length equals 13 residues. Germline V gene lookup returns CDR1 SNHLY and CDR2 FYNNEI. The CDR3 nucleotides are TGTGCCAGCAGTCAGGACTTGGATCAGCCCCAGCATTTT. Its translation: CASSQDLDQPQHF.

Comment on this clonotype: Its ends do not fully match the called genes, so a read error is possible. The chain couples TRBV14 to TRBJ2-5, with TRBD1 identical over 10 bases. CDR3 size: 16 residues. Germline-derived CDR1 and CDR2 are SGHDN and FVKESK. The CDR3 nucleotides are TGTGCCAGCAGCCAAGTGGATCCCGGGACAGGGGCCCGAACGCACTTC. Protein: CASSQVDPGTGARTHF.

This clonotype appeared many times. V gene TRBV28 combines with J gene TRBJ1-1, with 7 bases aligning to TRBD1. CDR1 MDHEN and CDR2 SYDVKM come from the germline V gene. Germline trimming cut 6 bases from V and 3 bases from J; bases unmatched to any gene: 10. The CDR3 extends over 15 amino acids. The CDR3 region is CASRKITGAYTEAFF. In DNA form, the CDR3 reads TGTGCCAGCAGAAAAATTACAGGGGCGTACACTGAAGCTTTCTTT.

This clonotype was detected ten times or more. DNA of the CDR3: TGTGCCAGCAGTTACTCGAGTCGGGACAGGTTCAATCAGCCCCAGCATTTT. Translation gives CASSYSSRDRFNQPQHF. J is TRBJ1-5 and V is TRBV6-6; 8 bases line up with TRBD1. The CDR3 has 17 residues. With 0 bases clipped from V and 3 bases from J, the junction kept 7 bases outside the gene matches. Germline lookup yields CDR1 MNHNY and CDR2 SVGAGI (reference sequence).

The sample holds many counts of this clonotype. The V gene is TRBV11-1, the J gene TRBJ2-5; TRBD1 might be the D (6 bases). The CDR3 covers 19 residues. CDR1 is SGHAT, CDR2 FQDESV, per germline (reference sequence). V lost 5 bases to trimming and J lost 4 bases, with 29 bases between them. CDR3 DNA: TGTGCCAGCAGCCTCGCCCGGCCCCAGACAGACAGGTTGCGAGAGACCCAGTACTTC. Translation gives CASSLARPQTDRLRETQYF.

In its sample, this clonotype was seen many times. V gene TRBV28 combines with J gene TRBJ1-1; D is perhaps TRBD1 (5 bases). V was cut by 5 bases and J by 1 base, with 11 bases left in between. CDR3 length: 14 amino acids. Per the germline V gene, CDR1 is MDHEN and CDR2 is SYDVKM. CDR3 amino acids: CASSPGAGNTEAFF. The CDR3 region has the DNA TGTGCCAGCAGTCCCGGGGCCGGGAACACTGAAGCTTTCTTT.

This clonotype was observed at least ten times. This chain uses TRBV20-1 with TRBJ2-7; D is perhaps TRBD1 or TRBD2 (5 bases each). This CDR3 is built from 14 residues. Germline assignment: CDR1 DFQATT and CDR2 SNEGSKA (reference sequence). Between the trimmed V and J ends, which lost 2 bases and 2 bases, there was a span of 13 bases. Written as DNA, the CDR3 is TGCAGTGCTAGAACCGGGACCGTTACCTACGAGCAGTACTTC. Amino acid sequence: CSARTGTVTYEQYF.

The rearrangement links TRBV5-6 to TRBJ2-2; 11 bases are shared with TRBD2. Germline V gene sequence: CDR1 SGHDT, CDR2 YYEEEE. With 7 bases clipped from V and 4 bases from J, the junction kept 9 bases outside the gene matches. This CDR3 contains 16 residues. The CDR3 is CASGRGTSGSTGELFF. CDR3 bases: TGTGCCAGCGGCAGAGGGACTAGCGGCTCCACCGGGGAGCTGTTTTTT. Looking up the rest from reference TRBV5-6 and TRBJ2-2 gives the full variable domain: DAGVTQSPTHLIKTRGQQVTLRCSPKSGHDTVSWYQQALGQGPQFIFQYYEEEERQRGNFPDRFSGHQFPNYSSELNVNALLLGDSALYLCASGRGTSGSTGELFFGEGSRLTVL.

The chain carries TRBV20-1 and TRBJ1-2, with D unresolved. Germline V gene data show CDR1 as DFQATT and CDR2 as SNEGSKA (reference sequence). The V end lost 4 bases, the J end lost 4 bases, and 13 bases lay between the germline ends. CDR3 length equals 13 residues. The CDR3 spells CSAKQEGVYGYTF. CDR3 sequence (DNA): TGCAGTGCTAAACAAGAGGGAGTCTATGGCTACACCTTC.

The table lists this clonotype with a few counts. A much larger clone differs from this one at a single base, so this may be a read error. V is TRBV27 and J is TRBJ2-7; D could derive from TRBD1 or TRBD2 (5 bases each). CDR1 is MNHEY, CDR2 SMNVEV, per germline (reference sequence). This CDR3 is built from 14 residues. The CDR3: CASRRVGTPYGQYF. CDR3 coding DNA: TGTGCCAGCAGGCGGGTGGGGACGCCCTACGGGCAGTACTTC.

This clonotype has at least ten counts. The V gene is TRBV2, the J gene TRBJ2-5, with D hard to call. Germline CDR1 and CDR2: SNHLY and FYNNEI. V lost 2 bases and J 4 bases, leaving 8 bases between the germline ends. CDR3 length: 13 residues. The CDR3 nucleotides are TGTGCCAGCAGTGAATTAGAATTAGAGACCCAGTACTTC. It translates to CASSELELETQYF. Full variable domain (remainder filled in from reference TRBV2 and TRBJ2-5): EPEVTQTPSHQVTQMGQEVILRCVPISNHLYFYWYRQILGQKVEFLVSFYNNEISEKSEIFDDQFSVERPDGSNFTLKIRSTKLEDSAMYFCASSELELETQYFGPGTRLLVL.

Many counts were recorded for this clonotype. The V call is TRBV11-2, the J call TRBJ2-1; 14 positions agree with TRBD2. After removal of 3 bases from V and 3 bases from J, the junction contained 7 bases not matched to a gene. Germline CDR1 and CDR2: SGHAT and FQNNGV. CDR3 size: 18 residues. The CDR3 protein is CASSFLGLAGGLYNEQFF. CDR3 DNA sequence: TGTGCCAGCAGCTTCCTAGGACTAGCGGGAGGCCTCTACAATGAGCAGTTCTTC.

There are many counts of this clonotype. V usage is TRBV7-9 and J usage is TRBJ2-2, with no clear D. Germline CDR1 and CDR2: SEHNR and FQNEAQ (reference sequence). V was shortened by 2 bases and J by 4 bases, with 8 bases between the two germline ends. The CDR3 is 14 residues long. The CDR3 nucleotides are TGTGCCAGCAGCTTATACGAGAGCACCGGGGAGCTGTTTTTT. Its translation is CASSLYESTGELFF.

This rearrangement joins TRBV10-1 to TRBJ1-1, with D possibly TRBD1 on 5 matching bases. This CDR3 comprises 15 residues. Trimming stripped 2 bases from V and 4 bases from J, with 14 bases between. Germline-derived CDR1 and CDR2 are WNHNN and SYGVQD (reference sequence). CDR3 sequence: CASSETEEGSTEAFF. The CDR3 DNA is TGCGCCAGCAGTGAGACGGAGGAGGGGAGCACTGAAGCTTTCTTT.

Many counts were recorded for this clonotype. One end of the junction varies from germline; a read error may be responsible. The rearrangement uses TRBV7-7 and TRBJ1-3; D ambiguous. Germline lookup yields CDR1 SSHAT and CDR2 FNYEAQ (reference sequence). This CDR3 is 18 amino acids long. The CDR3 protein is CASSSHVGIGGSGNTIYF. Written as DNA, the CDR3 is TGTGCTAGCAGCTCCCACGTAGGCATAGGAGGCTCTGGAAACACCATATATTTT. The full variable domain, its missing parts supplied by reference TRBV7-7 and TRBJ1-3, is GAGVSQSPRYKVTKRGQDVTLRCDPISSHATLYWYQQALGQGPEFLTYFNYEAQPDKSGLPSDRFSAERPEGSISTLTIQRTEQRDSAMYRCASSSHVGIGGSGNTIYFGEGSWLTVV.

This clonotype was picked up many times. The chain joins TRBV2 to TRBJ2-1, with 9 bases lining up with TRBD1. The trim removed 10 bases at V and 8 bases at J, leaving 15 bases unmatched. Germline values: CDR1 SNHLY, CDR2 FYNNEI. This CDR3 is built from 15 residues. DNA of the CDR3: TGTGCCAATAAAAAAGAGGACAGGGGTTCCGATGAGCAGTTCTTC. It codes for CANKKEDRGSDEQFF.

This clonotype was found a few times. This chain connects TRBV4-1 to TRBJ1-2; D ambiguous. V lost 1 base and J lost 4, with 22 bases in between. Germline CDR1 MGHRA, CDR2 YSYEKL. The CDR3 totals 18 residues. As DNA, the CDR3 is TGCGCCAGCAGCCAAGGCCCCGGGCCTCCTCCCTCCCTCTATGGCTACACCTTC. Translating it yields CASSQGPGPPPSLYGYTF.